These T cell receptor beta chains were read from a single sample in a study of control samples from healthy donors and cancer patients. The data were produced by immunoSEQ multiplex PCR, yet TCRdb's version contains in-frame clones alone and is incomplete. The sample has about 100,000 clones, 85% seen once. The sequenced material came from blood. The source of these receptors is a man under 40 in good health. Each CDR3 is given with its conserved first and last residue. D genes are given only for firm matches. The size entry is marked missing in some rows and otherwise reads once, few, many or a size class.

v_call: TRBV5-1; j_call: TRBJ2-3; d_call: -; clone_size: -; cdr3_aa: CASSLQGSTDTQYF; cdr3_nt: TGCGCCAGCAGCTTGCAGGGTAGCACAGATACGCAGTATTTT
v_call: TRBV3-1/TRBV3-2; j_call: TRBJ1-1; d_call: -; clone_size: -; cdr3_aa: CASSRMANTEAFF; cdr3_nt: TGTGCCAGCAGCCGTATGGCGAACACTGAAGCTTTCTTT
v_call: TRBV9; j_call: TRBJ1-3; d_call: -; clone_size: -; cdr3_aa: CASSAGPGGEGNTIYF; cdr3_nt: TGTGCCAGCAGCGCCGGCCCCGGGGGGGAAGGAAACACCATATATTTT
v_call: TRBV5-1; j_call: TRBJ1-2; d_call: -; clone_size: -; cdr3_aa: CASSQGTVNYGYTF; cdr3_nt: TGCGCCAGCAGTCAAGGAACAGTAAACTATGGCTACACCTTC
v_call: TRBV6-5; j_call: TRBJ1-6; d_call: -; clone_size: -; cdr3_aa: CATGVSPLHF; cdr3_nt: TGTGCCACAGGAGTTTCACCCCTCCACTTT
v_call: TRBV30; j_call: TRBJ2-1; d_call: -; clone_size: -; cdr3_aa: CAWRYSSYNEQFF; cdr3_nt: TGTGCCTGGAGGTATAGCTCCTACAATGAGCAGTTCTTC
v_call: TRBV7-3; j_call: TRBJ2-1; d_call: -; clone_size: -; cdr3_aa: CASSPMLAGEQFF; cdr3_nt: TGTGCCAGCAGCCCCATGCTAGCCGGTGAGCAGTTCTTC
v_call: TRBV5-5; j_call: TRBJ1-2; d_call: -; clone_size: -; cdr3_aa: CASSFSVSPYGYTF; cdr3_nt: TGTGCCAGCAGCTTCTCTGTTTCCCCCTATGGCTACACCTTC
v_call: TRBV14; j_call: TRBJ2-4; d_call: TRBD1; clone_size: medium-sized; cdr3_aa: CASSQGGTARAKNIQYF; cdr3_nt: TGTGCCAGCAGCCAAGGAGGGACAGCCAGAGCCAAAAACATTCAGTACTTC
v_call: TRBV19; j_call: TRBJ2-3; d_call: TRBD1; clone_size: -; cdr3_aa: CASSIGTGGTDTQYF; cdr3_nt: TGTGCCAGTAGTATTGGGACAGGGGGGACAGATACGCAGTATTTT
v_call: TRBV7-9; j_call: TRBJ1-3; d_call: TRBD1; clone_size: -; cdr3_aa: CASSGGQGDTGNTIYF; cdr3_nt: TGTGCCAGCAGCGGAGGGCAGGGGGACACTGGAAACACCATATATTTT
v_call: TRBV12-3/TRBV12-4; j_call: TRBJ2-1; d_call: -; clone_size: once; cdr3_aa: CASSFSDTKKQFF; cdr3_nt: TGTGCCAGCAGTTTTTCGGACACCAAGAAGCAGTTCTTC
v_call: TRBV5-1; j_call: TRBJ1-1; d_call: TRBD1; clone_size: -; cdr3_aa: CASRRGPNTEAFF; cdr3_nt: TGCGCCAGCCGCAGGGGGCCGAACACTGAAGCTTTCTTT
v_call: TRBV12-2; j_call: TRBJ2-3; d_call: -; clone_size: -; cdr3_aa: CASRFPLYRGRPDTQYF; cdr3_nt: TGTGCAAGTCGCTTCCCCTTATACAGGGGTCGGCCAGATACGCAGTATTTT
v_call: TRBV5-5; j_call: TRBJ2-7; d_call: -; clone_size: -; cdr3_aa: CASSPRGKAVSYEQYF; cdr3_nt: TGTGCCAGCAGCCCACGGGGCAAGGCTGTCTCCTACGAGCAGTACTTC
v_call: TRBV30; j_call: TRBJ1-2; d_call: -; clone_size: -; cdr3_aa: CAWRALTGSYGYTF; cdr3_nt: TGTGCCTGGAGGGCGCTTACAGGCTCCTATGGCTACACCTTC
v_call: TRBV21-1; j_call: TRBJ2-7; d_call: -; clone_size: -; cdr3_aa: CASSTSGQGFYEQYF; cdr3_nt: TGTGCCAGCAGCACCTCTGGACAGGGGTTTTACGAGCAGTACTTC
v_call: TRBV24-1; j_call: TRBJ2-3; d_call: -; clone_size: few; cdr3_aa: CATSAPGRASTDTQYF; cdr3_nt: TGTGCCACCAGTGCCCCGGGGCGAGCTAGCACAGATACGCAGTATTTT
v_call: TRBV19; j_call: TRBJ2-3; d_call: -; clone_size: -; cdr3_aa: CASTSGLAGLGDTQYF; cdr3_nt: TGTGCCAGTACCTCTGGTTTGGCAGGGCTAGGAGATACGCAGTATTTT
v_call: TRBV30; j_call: TRBJ1-1; d_call: TRBD1; clone_size: -; cdr3_aa: CAWSSWTGMNTEAFF; cdr3_nt: TGTGCCTGGAGTAGTTGGACAGGGATGAACACTGAAGCTTTCTTT
v_call: TRBV9; j_call: TRBJ1-1; d_call: -; clone_size: -; cdr3_aa: CASNKGNTEAFF; cdr3_nt: TGTGCCAGCAACAAGGGGAACACTGAAGCTTTCTTT
v_call: TRBV5-1; j_call: TRBJ2-7; d_call: -; clone_size: -; cdr3_aa: CASSLLAGHEQYF; cdr3_nt: TGCGCCAGCAGCTTGCTCGCAGGGCACGAGCAGTACTTC
v_call: TRBV30; j_call: TRBJ2-2; d_call: -; clone_size: -; cdr3_aa: CAWNQGPNTGELFF; cdr3_nt: TGTGCCTGGAACCAGGGTCCGAACACCGGGGAGCTGTTTTTT
v_call: TRBV2; j_call: TRBJ1-4; d_call: -; clone_size: -; cdr3_aa: CASSDSLNEKLFF; cdr3_nt: TGTGCCAGCAGTGACAGCCTTAATGAAAAACTGTTTTTT
v_call: TRBV6-2/TRBV6-3; j_call: TRBJ2-1; d_call: TRBD1; clone_size: -; cdr3_aa: CASSRQGYNEQFF; cdr3_nt: TGTGCCAGCAGTAGACAGGGTTACAATGAGCAGTTCTTC
v_call: TRBV27; j_call: TRBJ2-1; d_call: -; clone_size: -; cdr3_aa: CASSLSVRGNEQFF; cdr3_nt: TGTGCCAGCAGTTTATCTGTGAGAGGTAATGAGCAGTTCTTC
v_call: TRBV13; j_call: TRBJ1-6; d_call: -; clone_size: -; cdr3_aa: CASSLSGNNSPLHF; cdr3_nt: TGTGCCAGCAGCTTATCCGGTAATAATTCACCCCTCCACTTT
v_call: TRBV5-1; j_call: TRBJ2-3; d_call: -; clone_size: -; cdr3_aa: CASSLRGIGTDTQYF; cdr3_nt: TGCGCCAGCAGCTTGAGGGGAATTGGGACAGATACGCAGTATTTT
v_call: TRBV5-6; j_call: TRBJ2-1; d_call: TRBD1; clone_size: -; cdr3_aa: CASSPGTGNWDEQFF; cdr3_nt: TGTGCCAGCAGCCCCGGGACAGGGAATTGGGATGAGCAGTTCTTC
v_call: TRBV5-8; j_call: TRBJ1-2; d_call: -; clone_size: -; cdr3_aa: CASSLLRGRNYGYTF; cdr3_nt: TGTGCCAGCAGCTTGCTCAGGGGTAGAAACTATGGCTACACCTTC
v_call: TRBV28; j_call: TRBJ1-1; d_call: -; clone_size: -; cdr3_aa: CASSPLRGTEAFF; cdr3_nt: TGTGCCAGCAGCCCACTACGAGGGACTGAAGCTTTCTTT
v_call: TRBV5-4; j_call: TRBJ1-1; d_call: TRBD1; clone_size: -; cdr3_aa: CASSQRQGARNTEAFF; cdr3_nt: TGTGCCAGCAGCCAGCGACAGGGGGCAAGGAACACTGAAGCTTTCTTT
v_call: TRBV6-5; j_call: TRBJ1-5; d_call: -; clone_size: few; cdr3_aa: CASKRDGTSNQPQHF; cdr3_nt: TGTGCCAGCAAACGGGACGGAACTAGCAATCAGCCCCAGCATTTT
v_call: TRBV5-6; j_call: TRBJ2-7; d_call: TRBD2; clone_size: -; cdr3_aa: CASSRGGWDEQYF; cdr3_nt: TGTGCCAGCAGCCGCGGGGGGTGGGACGAGCAGTACTTC
v_call: TRBV5-1; j_call: TRBJ1-2; d_call: -; clone_size: -; cdr3_aa: CASSLEGGYTF; cdr3_nt: TGCGCCAGCAGCTTAGAGGGGGGCTACACCTTC
v_call: TRBV7-2; j_call: TRBJ1-5; d_call: TRBD1; clone_size: few; cdr3_aa: CASSFTGGNQPQHF; cdr3_nt: TGTGCCAGCAGCTTTACAGGGGGCAATCAGCCCCAGCATTTT
v_call: TRBV2; j_call: TRBJ2-4; d_call: TRBD1; clone_size: -; cdr3_aa: CASRGTGGDKNIQYF; cdr3_nt: TGTGCCAGCAGGGGGACAGGGGGGGACAAAAACATTCAGTACTTC
v_call: TRBV30; j_call: TRBJ1-2; d_call: TRBD1; clone_size: -; cdr3_aa: CAWSVPGQGPYGYTF; cdr3_nt: TGTGCCTGGAGTGTCCCGGGACAGGGACCCTATGGCTACACCTTC
v_call: TRBV9; j_call: TRBJ2-7; d_call: -; clone_size: many; cdr3_aa: CASSVAGQSYEQYF; cdr3_nt: TGTGCCAGCAGCGTAGCTGGGCAGTCCTACGAGCAGTACTTC
v_call: TRBV2; j_call: TRBJ2-7; d_call: -; clone_size: -; cdr3_aa: CASRVSYEQYF; cdr3_nt: TGTGCCAGCAGGGTGTCCTACGAGCAGTACTTC
v_call: TRBV5-1; j_call: TRBJ1-1; d_call: -; clone_size: -; cdr3_aa: CASSLTGKGSEAFF; cdr3_nt: TGCGCCAGCAGCTTGACAGGGAAAGGTTCTGAAGCTTTCTTT
v_call: TRBV19; j_call: TRBJ1-1; d_call: TRBD1; clone_size: -; cdr3_aa: CASSVTGNMNTEAFF; cdr3_nt: TGTGCCAGTAGCGTGACAGGGAACATGAACACTGAAGCTTTCTTT
v_call: TRBV29-1; j_call: TRBJ2-3; d_call: -; clone_size: once; cdr3_aa: CSVVKILTDTQYF; cdr3_nt: TGCAGCGTTGTGAAGATCCTCACAGATACGCAGTATTTT
v_call: TRBV6-1; j_call: TRBJ1-3; d_call: TRBD1; clone_size: -; cdr3_aa: CASSEQTGLVGNTIYF; cdr3_nt: TGTGCCAGCAGTGAACAGACAGGGTTGGTGGGAAACACCATATATTTT
v_call: TRBV6-5; j_call: TRBJ1-6; d_call: -; clone_size: -; cdr3_aa: CASTPYGGWNSPLHF; cdr3_nt: TGTGCCAGCACCCCCTACGGGGGATGGAATTCACCCCTCCACTTT
v_call: TRBV18; j_call: TRBJ2-5; d_call: -; clone_size: -; cdr3_aa: CASSPSGRETQYF; cdr3_nt: TGTGCCAGCTCACCAAGTGGACGTGAGACCCAGTACTTC
v_call: TRBV6-4; j_call: TRBJ1-6; d_call: TRBD1; clone_size: -; cdr3_aa: CASSRTGGRESPLHF; cdr3_nt: TGTGCCAGCAGTAGAACAGGGGGCCGCGAATCACCCCTCCACTTT
v_call: TRBV5-1; j_call: TRBJ1-1; d_call: -; clone_size: -; cdr3_aa: CASSVDVNTEAFF; cdr3_nt: TGCGCCAGCAGCGTTGACGTGAACACTGAAGCTTTCTTT
v_call: TRBV5-1; j_call: TRBJ1-4; d_call: TRBD1; clone_size: -; cdr3_aa: CASSSGQGGEKLFF; cdr3_nt: TGCGCCAGCAGCTCGGGACAGGGAGGTGAAAAACTGTTTTTT
v_call: TRBV11-2; j_call: TRBJ1-2; d_call: -; clone_size: -; cdr3_aa: CASSFGALGARGYTF; cdr3_nt: TGTGCCAGCAGCTTCGGGGCATTGGGGGCCCGGGGCTACACCTTC
v_call: TRBV30; j_call: TRBJ1-1; d_call: -; clone_size: -; cdr3_aa: CAWSAGHWTEAFF; cdr3_nt: TGTGCCTGGAGTGCGGGACATTGGACTGAAGCTTTCTTT
v_call: TRBV2; j_call: TRBJ2-7; d_call: -; clone_size: -; cdr3_aa: CASSEASYEQYF; cdr3_nt: TGTGCCAGCAGTGAAGCCAGCTACGAGCAGTACTTC
v_call: TRBV4-2; j_call: TRBJ2-7; d_call: TRBD2; clone_size: -; cdr3_aa: CASSQEGNAGGPYEQYF; cdr3_nt: TGTGCCAGCAGCCAAGAAGGAAACGCGGGGGGCCCCTACGAGCAGTACTTC
v_call: TRBV27; j_call: TRBJ2-7; d_call: TRBD2; clone_size: -; cdr3_aa: CASSLGLAGPVPYEQYF; cdr3_nt: TGTGCCAGCAGTTTAGGGCTAGCGGGGCCCGTTCCCTACGAGCAGTACTTC